One sample yielded the 31 T cell receptor beta chains listed below, sequenced in a study of control samples from healthy donors and cancer patients. The data were produced by immunoSEQ multiplex PCR, yet TCRdb's version contains in-frame clones alone and is incomplete. There are 150,000 to 200,000 clones in the sample; 91% occur only once, and more than 1.3% lies in the top ten. The specimen was blood. These TCRs come from a woman aged 30 to 39 in good health.

This sequence joins TRBV11-3 and TRBJ2-3; possibly TRBD1 for D (6 bases). CDR3 size: 14 residues. Germline V gene sequence: CDR1 SGHNT, CDR2 YENEEA. The V end lost 5 bases, the J end lost 3 bases, and 12 bases lay between the germline ends. The chain's CDR3 is CASSPQGTTDTQYF. In nucleotides, the CDR3 is TGTGCCAGCAGCCCCCAGGGGACGACAGATACGCAGTATTTT.

The chain carries TRBV9 and TRBJ1-1, with D possibly being TRBD1 (6 bases). From germline, CDR1 is SGDLS and CDR2 YYNGEE. Trimming pared 0 bases from V and 1 base from J, leaving 7 bases between. The CDR3 runs to 14 residues. Here the CDR3 DNA reads TGTGCCAGCAGCGTAGACAGGGCGAACACTGAAGCTTTCTTT. Translated: CASSVDRANTEAFF. Full variable domain (rest looked up from reference TRBV9 and TRBJ1-1): DSGVTQTPKHLITATGQRVTLRCSPRSGDLSVYWYQQSLDQGLQFLIQYYNGEERAKGNILERFSAQQFPDLHSELNLSSLELGDSALYFCASSVDRANTEAFFGQGTRLTVV.

The chain uses TRBV7-2 and TRBJ1-4, with 7 bases aligning to TRBD1. Trimming removed 5 bases from V and 8 bases from J; junction bases left unmatched: 5. This CDR3 is built from 13 residues. Germline values: CDR1 SGHTA, CDR2 FQGNSA. As DNA, the CDR3 is TGTGCCAGCAGCAGACAGGGCGCGGAAAAACTGTTTTTT. Translation: CASSRQGAEKLFF.

This chain links TRBV4-2 with TRBJ2-1; 12 positions match TRBD2. This CDR3 spans 18 amino acids. Trimming took 1 base from V and 5 from J; bases not matched to a gene: 9. Germline V CDR1 and CDR2: LGHNA, YNFKEQ. In DNA form, the CDR3 reads TGTGCCAGCAGCCAAGCCCAGACTAGCGGGAGTCACAACAATGAGCAGTTCTTC. Translating gives CASSQAQTSGSHNNEQFF.

V is TRBV15 and J is TRBJ1-3; D is uncertain. V was shortened by 0 bases and J by 0 bases, with 9 bases between the two germline ends. Germline-derived CDR1 and CDR2 are LNHNV and YYDKDF (reference sequence). CDR3 length: 16 amino acids. The CDR3, as DNA: TGTGCCACCAGCAGAGATCTAAGATACTCTGGAAACACCATATATTTT. Its protein is CATSRDLRYSGNTIYF.

V gene TRBV11-2 combines with J gene TRBJ1-6; tentatively, D is TRBD1 (5 bases). Germline loops: CDR1 SGHAT, CDR2 FQNNGV. The length of the CDR3 is 14 residues. Trimming pared 0 bases from V and 9 bases from J, leaving 9 bases between. CDR3 sequence reads: CASSLDRDGSPLHF. CDR3 nucleotides: TGTGCCAGCAGCTTAGACAGGGATGGTTCACCCCTCCACTTT. The complete variable domain, with remaining parts taken from reference TRBV11-2 and TRBJ1-6, reads EAGVAQSPRYKIIEKRQSVAFWCNPISGHATLYWYQQILGQGPKLLIQFQNNGVVDDSQLPKDRFSAERLKGVDSTLKIQPAKLEDSAVYLCASSLDRDGSPLHFGNGTRLTVT.

Concerning this clone: This same CDR3 is encoded by further DNA sequences in the sample. The V call is TRBV5-1, the J call TRBJ2-3, with 11 bases fitting TRBD1. Germline CDR1 SGHRS, CDR2 YFSETQ. Unmatched junction bases numbered 5, after V lost 0 bases and J lost 5 bases. The CDR3 has 16 amino acids. The CDR3 DNA reads as TGCGCCAGCAGCTTGGCCGGGACAGGGGGTGGAGATACGCAGTATTTT. This gives the protein CASSLAGTGGGDTQYF.

This clone turned up a few times. The chain is built from TRBV6-4 and TRBJ1-2; 9 nucleotides match TRBD1. The CDR3 is 13 residues long. Germline CDR1 reads MRHNA; CDR2 reads SNTAGT. The junction had 4 bases not matched to a gene; V was cut back by 3 bases and J by 8 bases. DNA of the CDR3: TGTGCCAGCAGTGAGGGACAGGGAATAGGCTACACCTTC. Translation gives CASSEGQGIGYTF.

V gene TRBV4-3 combines with J gene TRBJ2-7; no clear D gene. The CDR3 runs to 15 residues. Germline V gives CDR1 LGHNA, CDR2 YSLEER. Trimming shortened V by 5 bases and J by 6 bases, and 20 bases separated the two germline ends. The CDR3 reads CASSYLREFSREQYF. The CDR3 bases are TGCGCCAGCAGCTATCTGCGAGAGTTCAGTCGCGAGCAGTACTTC.

The rearrangement uses TRBV11-3 and TRBJ1-2; D not certain. Between the trimmed V and J ends, which lost 4 bases and 4 bases, there was a span of 10 bases. The germline gives CDR1 SGHNT, CDR2 YENEEA. The CDR3 runs to 13 residues. In nucleotides, the CDR3 is TGTGCCAGCAGCTGGGTCGGGAGCTATGGCTACACCTTC. Its protein product is CASSWVGSYGYTF. Using reference TRBV11-3 and TRBJ1-2 for the parts outside the CDR3, the full variable domain is EAGVVQSPRYKIIEKKQPVAFWCNPISGHNTLYWYLQNLGQGPELLIRYENEEAVDDSQLPKDRFSAERLKGVDSTLKIQPAELGDSAVYLCASSWVGSYGYTFGSGTRLTVV.

The chain carries TRBV21-1 and TRBJ2-7; TRBD1, as called in the table, went unchecked against the DNA. TRBV21-1 is a recognized pseudogene. The CDR3 is 16 residues long. The CDR3 spells CASSKGERDRGYEQYF. Here the CDR3 DNA reads TGTGCCAGCAGCAAAGGGGAGAGGGACAGGGGCTACGAGCAGTACTTC.

The chain is built from TRBV5-6 and TRBJ1-2; unclear D gene. With 2 bases removed from V and 0 bases from J, the gap between germline ends came to 11 bases. CDR1 and CDR2 from the germline V gene are SGHDT and YYEEEE. This CDR3 is built from 15 residues. The CDR3 region has the DNA TGTGCCAGCAGCTTTACGTTCAGAGCTAACTATGGCTACACCTTC. Amino acid sequence: CASSFTFRANYGYTF.

The J gene is TRBJ1-1, the V gene TRBV6-4; tentatively, D is TRBD1 (5 bases). Between the trimmed V and J ends, which lost 6 bases and 4 bases, there was a span of 12 bases. Germline V gives CDR1 MRHNA, CDR2 SNTAGT. The CDR3 contains 13 residues. CDR3 amino acids: CASRERGSTEAFF. DNA for the CDR3: TGTGCCAGCAGAGAGAGGGGTAGCACTGAAGCTTTCTTT.

V gene TRBV3-1 (or the pseudogene TRBV3-2) combines with J gene TRBJ1-1; D gene unclear. Trimming cost V 1 base and J 6 bases, with 6 bases left between them. Per the germline V gene, CDR1 is LGHDT and CDR2 is YNNKEL (reference sequence). The CDR3 is 12 residues long. The CDR3: CASSQVPAEAFF. The CDR3 coding sequence is TGTGCCAGCAGCCAAGTCCCGGCTGAAGCTTTCTTT.

The rearrangement uses TRBV7-2 and TRBJ1-1, with D maybe TRBD1 (5 bases). Trimming left V 0 bases short and J 4 bases short, with 9 bases between. Per the germline V gene, CDR1 is SGHTA and CDR2 is FQGNSA. The CDR3 extends over 14 amino acids. The CDR3 here is CASSLAWGGTEAFF. The CDR3 bases are TGTGCCAGCAGCTTAGCGTGGGGGGGCACTGAAGCTTTCTTT.

The rearrangement joins TRBV7-3 to TRBJ2-1, with 10 bases identical to TRBD1. Germline-derived CDR1 and CDR2 are SGHTA and FQGTGA. The length of the CDR3 is 13 residues. Losses at the gene ends were 5 bases for V and 8 bases for J; bases not matched to a gene: 3. The CDR3 region is CASSPGTGDEQFF. In nucleotides, the CDR3 is TGTGCCAGCAGCCCGGGGACAGGGGATGAGCAGTTCTTC. Complete variable domain (other parts from reference TRBV7-3 and TRBJ2-1): GAGVSQTPSNKVTEKGKYVELRCDPISGHTALYWYRQSLGQGPEFLIYFQGTGAADDSGLPNDRFFAVRPEGSVSTLKIQRTERGDSAVYLCASSPGTGDEQFFGPGTRLTVL.

The chain recombines TRBV27 with TRBJ2-7; TRBD1 is a possible D gene (6 bases). The CDR3 length is 15 residues. Germline CDR1 and CDR2: MNHEY and SMNVEV (reference sequence). V gave up 2 bases and J gave up 0 bases, with 11 bases separating them. Written as DNA, the CDR3 is TGTGCCAGCAGTTTAGGGCAGGGGACCTCCTACGAGCAGTACTTC. This translates into CASSLGQGTSYEQYF.

The chain combines TRBV9 with TRBJ1-1, with a possible D match to TRBD1 (6 bases). The V end lost 0 bases, the J end lost 4 bases, and 13 bases lay between the germline ends. Germline CDR1 is SGDLS and CDR2 is YYNGEE. The CDR3 consists of 15 residues. CDR3 protein: CASSVGGAGSTEAFF. The CDR3 nucleotides are TGTGCCAGCAGCGTAGGGGGGGCTGGGTCCACTGAAGCTTTCTTT. Combining the CDR3 with reference TRBV9 and TRBJ1-1 gives the whole variable domain DSGVTQTPKHLITATGQRVTLRCSPRSGDLSVYWYQQSLDQGLQFLIQYYNGEERAKGNILERFSAQQFPDLHSELNLSSLELGDSALYFCASSVGGAGSTEAFFGQGTRLTVV.

J is TRBJ1-2 and V is TRBV7-9, with D tentatively TRBD1 (5 bases). Per the germline V gene, CDR1 is SEHNR and CDR2 is FQNEAQ (reference sequence). Trimming pared 1 base from V and 1 base from J, leaving 10 bases between. The CDR3 length is 15 residues. CDR3 loop: CASSLEGPGNYGYTF. Here the CDR3 DNA reads TGTGCCAGCAGCTTAGAGGGACCGGGTAACTATGGCTACACCTTC.

The chain carries TRBV7-2 and TRBJ1-6; possible D gene TRBD1, 5 bases. Per the germline V gene, CDR1 is SGHTA and CDR2 is FQGNSA. The CDR3 contains 15 residues. Trimming pared 5 bases from V and 6 bases from J, leaving 14 bases between. The CDR3: CASSPQGPLNSPLHF. Written as DNA, the CDR3 is TGTGCCAGCAGCCCGCAGGGACCGCTTAATTCACCCCTCCACTTT.

V usage is TRBV12-3 or TRBV12-4 and J usage is TRBJ2-7, with 7 bases identical to TRBD2. This CDR3 comprises 13 residues. Trimming removed 3 bases from V and 2 bases from J; junction bases left unmatched: 1. The chain's CDR3 is CASSFGLAYEQYF. DNA of the CDR3: TGTGCCAGCAGTTTCGGACTAGCCTACGAGCAGTACTTC.

The chain combines TRBV7-2 with TRBJ1-5; D uncertain. Per germline, CDR1 SGHTA and CDR2 FQGNSA. V dropped 5 bases and J dropped 0 bases, with 8 bases sitting between them. The CDR3 has 14 residues. The CDR3 loop is CASSHYYSNQPQHF. The CDR3 DNA reads TGTGCCAGCAGCCACTATTATAGCAATCAGCCCCAGCATTTT.

This chain uses TRBV6-5 with TRBJ2-2; TRBD2 agrees at 10 bases. The CDR3 consists of 16 residues. J was trimmed by 3 bases and V by 0 bases; bases with no gene match: 1. From germline, CDR1 is MNHEY and CDR2 SVGAGI. As DNA, the CDR3 is TGTGCCAGCAGTTACTCAAGCGGGGGGGACACCGGGGAGCTGTTTTTT. Translation gives CASSYSSGGDTGELFF.

The V call is TRBV6-2 or TRBV6-3, the J call TRBJ2-3, with 12 nucleotides matching TRBD2. CDR1 is MNHEY and CDR2 is SVGEGT in the germline V gene. The CDR3 totals 16 residues. The J segment lost 1 base and the V segment lost 6 bases, leaving 5 bases of the junction unmatched. This chain's CDR3 is CASRPSGRAGTDTQYF. The CDR3 DNA is TGTGCCAGCAGGCCTAGCGGGAGGGCCGGCACAGATACGCAGTATTTT.

The chain carries TRBV3-1 (or the pseudogene TRBV3-2) and TRBJ2-2, with a tentative D call TRBD1 (6 bases). V lost 2 bases, J lost 0 bases, and 13 bases lay in between. The CDR3 contains 17 residues. Germline V gene data show CDR1 as LGHDT and CDR2 as YNNKEL (reference sequence). The CDR3 coding sequence is TGTGCCAGCAGCCAACCGTGGACAGCGGCGAACACCGGGGAGCTGTTTTTT. This gives the protein CASSQPWTAANTGELFF.

The chain carries TRBV24-1 and TRBJ2-3, with 10 bases matching TRBD2. CDR1 is KGHDR and CDR2 is SFDVKD in the germline V gene. The CDR3 is made up of 18 amino acids. V shed 2 bases and J 0 bases; nucleotides not matched to a gene: 7. The chain's CDR3 is CATSDWTSGIPSTDTQYF. The CDR3 nucleotides are TGTGCCACCAGTGATTGGACTAGCGGTATCCCTAGCACAGATACGCAGTATTTT.

Comments on this clone: Other DNA sequences in the sample encode the same CDR3. The chain's CDR3 is CASSLTATNEKLFF. In nucleotides, the CDR3 is TGCGCCAGCAGCCTGACAGCAACTAATGAAAAACTGTTTTTT. The V gene is TRBV5-1, the J gene TRBJ1-4; D is perhaps TRBD1 (5 bases). This CDR3 has 14 residues. Germline assignment: CDR1 SGHRS and CDR2 YFSETQ. Trimming left V 4 bases short and J 0 bases short, with 7 bases between.

The rearrangement uses TRBV6-4 and TRBJ2-1; 12 bases match TRBD2. This CDR3 is built from 15 residues. V lost 4 bases, J lost 6 bases, and 4 bases stayed unmatched. CDR1 and CDR2 (germline): MRHNA, SNTAGT. As DNA, the CDR3 is TGTGCCAGCAGTGGGGGACTAGCGGGCCTCAATGAGCAGTTCTTC. This sequence encodes CASSGGLAGLNEQFF.

The rearrangement uses TRBV11-3 and TRBJ2-5; 8 bases are a match to TRBD2. Germline V gene sequence: CDR1 SGHNT, CDR2 YENEEA. Trimming at V came to 0 bases and at J to 5 bases, leaving 2 bases not matched to a gene. This CDR3 has 14 amino acids. The CDR3 sequence: CASSLDREGETQYF. DNA of the CDR3: TGTGCCAGCAGCTTAGATCGGGAGGGGGAGACCCAGTACTTC.

CDR3 nucleotide sequence: TGTGCCAGCAGTTCCGGACAGGGGTACACTGAAGCTTTCTTT. It is translated as CASSSGQGYTEAFF. The chain employs TRBV6-5 and TRBJ1-1; TRBD1 matches at 9 bases. With V trimmed by 4 bases and J by 3 bases, 3 bases remained unmatched. Per germline, CDR1 MNHEY and CDR2 SVGAGI. The CDR3 sequence is 14 residues long.

The rearrangement joins TRBV7-3 to TRBJ2-2; 15 positions match TRBD2. The length of the CDR3 is 17 residues. CDR1 and CDR2 from the germline V gene are SGHTA and FQGTGA. Trimming took 5 bases from V and 7 from J; bases not matched to a gene: 8. The CDR3, as DNA: TGTGCCAGCAGCCCGGCCGGACTAGCGGGAGGGGTCGGGGAGCTGTTTTTT. Translation gives CASSPAGLAGGVGELFF.